The 10 T cell receptor beta chains below all came from one sample that was sequenced in a study of shared clonotypes between healthy human individuals. Libraries were prepared by immunoSEQ multiplex PCR; TCRdb keeps only in-frame clonotypes and omits some of them. Of about 2 million clones listed, about 95% were seen once; the top ten hold 1.1%. CD45RO-negative, CCR7-selected cells formed the naive CD8 fraction, which excluded terminally differentiated effector memory CD45RA+ cells. The sequenced sample was naive CD8+ T cells sorted from blood. Receptors originate from a man between 18 and 29 years old in good health.

Comments on this clone: This same CDR3 is encoded by further DNA sequences in the sample. J is TRBJ2-7 and V is TRBV4-1, with TRBD2 matching over 8 bases. The V and J ends lost 0 bases and 1 base, in that order; junction bases with no gene match: 2. This CDR3 contains 15 residues. The germline V gene has CDR1 MGHRA and CDR2 YSYEKL. This chain's CDR3 is CASSQDPGGSYEQYF. The DNA for the CDR3 is TGCGCCAGCAGCCAAGATCCGGGAGGGTCCTACGAGCAGTACTTC.

V usage is TRBV5-1 and J usage is TRBJ1-3, with a possible D match to TRBD1 (5 bases). Germline values: CDR1 SGHRS, CDR2 YFSETQ. Trimming removed 4 bases from V and 0 bases from J, with 17 bases in between. This CDR3 region has 17 residues. CDR3 coding DNA: TGCGCCAGCAGCCTTAACCCCGACGGACACTCTGGAAACACCATATATTTT. This codes for CASSLNPDGHSGNTIYF.

The V and J genes are TRBV2 and TRBJ1-2, with no clear D. V dropped 4 bases and J dropped 4 bases, with 16 bases sitting between them. This CDR3 spans 15 amino acids. CDR1 is SNHLY and CDR2 is FYNNEI in the germline V gene. CDR3 residues: CASSVSTATIYGYTF. CDR3 nucleotide sequence: TGTGCCAGCAGTGTATCCACCGCTACCATCTATGGCTACACCTTC. The variable domain in full, completed from reference TRBV2 and TRBJ1-2, reads EPEVTQTPSHQVTQMGQEVILRCVPISNHLYFYWYRQILGQKVEFLVSFYNNEISEKSEIFDDQFSVERPDGSNFTLKIRSTKLEDSAMYFCASSVSTATIYGYTFGSGTRLTVV.

The CDR3 nucleotides read TGCAGCGTTGAGGGCACCGCTAGCGACAGCTCCTACAATGAGCAGTTCTTC. It is translated as CSVEGTASDSSYNEQFF. This chain uses TRBV29-1 with TRBJ2-1; the D gene is possibly TRBD2 (6 bases). Trimming pared 3 bases from V and 0 bases from J, leaving 18 bases between. CDR1 is SQVTM and CDR2 is ANQGSEA in the germline V gene. There are 17 residues in the CDR3.

V is TRBV13 and J is TRBJ2-2, with D perhaps TRBD1 (6 bases). This CDR3 has 14 residues. Germline V gene lookup returns CDR1 PRHDT and CDR2 FYEKMQ (reference sequence). Trimming shortened V by 5 bases and J by 7 bases, and 14 bases separated the two germline ends. CDR3 sequence (DNA): TGTGCCAGCAGCCCGCAGACAGGCCTCGGGGAGCTGTTTTTT. This encodes CASSPQTGLGELFF. Together with reference TRBV13 and TRBJ2-2, the CDR3 gives the full variable domain: AAGVIQSPRHLIKEKRETATLKCYPIPRHDTVYWYQQGPGQDPQFLISFYEKMQSDKGSIPDRFSAQQFSDYHSELNMSSLELGDSALYFCASSPQTGLGELFFGEGSRLTVL.

A word on this clone: The sample carries other DNA sequences with the same CDR3. J is TRBJ1-2 and V is TRBV9; D ambiguous. The CDR3 has 13 residues. Per the germline V gene, CDR1 is SGDLS and CDR2 is YYNGEE. The V end was cut by 0 bases, the J end by 4 bases, with 7 bases between. This CDR3 reads CASSVEAGYGYTF. In nucleotides, the CDR3 is TGTGCCAGCAGCGTAGAGGCCGGCTATGGCTACACCTTC.

The gene calls are TRBV6-1 and TRBJ2-7; D uncertain. Trimming stripped 2 bases from V and 2 bases from J, with 16 bases between. Germline lookup yields CDR1 MNHNS and CDR2 SASEGT. This CDR3 comprises 16 residues. The CDR3 protein is CASSERTDPLPYEQYF. The DNA of the CDR3 is TGTGCCAGCAGTGAAAGAACGGACCCCCTTCCCTACGAGCAGTACTTC.

The chain joins TRBV27 to TRBJ1-6; 10 bases align to TRBD1. The CDR3 is made up of 18 amino acids. V was clipped by 3 bases and J by 0 bases; unmatched bases: 5. The germline V gene has CDR1 MNHEY and CDR2 SMNVEV (reference sequence). The CDR3 loop is CASSLGTGVSSYNSPLHF. The DNA for the CDR3 is TGTGCCAGCAGTTTGGGGACAGGGGTAAGCTCCTATAATTCACCCCTCCACTTT.

The chain employs TRBV7-9 and TRBJ2-7; D gene uncertain. Germline CDR1 reads SEHNR; CDR2 reads FQNEAQ (reference sequence). V was pared by 5 bases and J by 0 bases, with 14 bases between. This CDR3 is 15 amino acids long. The CDR3 sequence: CASSPRGSHSYEQYF. The CDR3 nucleotides read TGTGCCAGCAGCCCTCGAGGCAGCCACTCCTACGAGCAGTACTTC.

The V and J genes are TRBV15 and TRBJ1-2; 7 bases map to TRBD1. Germline V lookup: CDR1 LNHNV, CDR2 YYDKDF (reference sequence). The trim removed 0 bases at V and 4 bases at J, leaving 14 bases unmatched. CDR3 length equals 18 residues. CDR3 DNA sequence: TGTGCCACCAGCAGAGATGGCCCGGACAGGAGTCCTCCCTATGGCTACACCTTC. Its protein product is CATSRDGPDRSPPYGYTF.